The clone carrying this TCR beta chain was counted a few times. Its antigen remains unidentified. The source of the sample is a study of cytomegalovirus exposure and HLA in healthy donors. General study points: The study labeled fewer than 200 TCR beta chains cytomegalovirus-associated. For most TCR beta V segments, an earlier analysis put the productive rate at about 87% or about 30% of the time.

V shed 1 base and J 2 bases; nucleotides not matched to a gene: 3. This CDR3 is built from 16 residues. Germline assignment: CDR1 PRHDT and CDR2 FYEKMQ (reference sequence). Everyone who donated was a healthy bone marrow donor. The PCR employed 60 Vbeta primers together with 13 Jbeta primers. Using immunoSEQ multiplex PCR, the repertoire was profiled, and TCRdb retains in-frame clones only, with some absent. The data contain roughly 130,000 clones, around 72% of them singletons. This receptor was obtained from a woman in her thirties or forties in good health and CMV-seronegative. V gene TRBV13 combines with J gene TRBJ1-1; 11 bases match TRBD1. The sample consisted of PBMCs. The CDR3 region has the DNA TGTGCCAGCAGCTTAGCCGGGACAGGGGGTAACACTGAAGCTTTCTTT. The encoded protein is CASSLAGTGGNTEAFF. The full variable domain, completed using reference TRBV13 and TRBJ1-1, is AAGVIQSPRHLIKEKRETATLKCYPIPRHDTVYWYQQGPGQDPQFLISFYEKMQSDKGSIPDRFSAQQFSDYHSELNMSSLELGDSALYFCASSLAGTGGNTEAFFGQGTRLTVV.